These 14 T cell receptor beta chains were sequenced from one sample in a study of blood T cell repertoires in COVID-19 (dated by TCRdb to 2018 to 2021). Libraries were prepared through the immunoSEQ multiplex PCR assay. TCRdb re-hosts the immuneACCESS table, in-frame sequences only. Its copies lack some clones; in the studies checked, an unresolved V gene accounts for under half of them, and the cause for the rest is not known. For this sample there are approximately 300,000 clones; about nine tenths appear just once. The biggest ten clones account for approximately 2% of the sample. The sample comprised peripheral blood. The receptor set was obtained from a young man with active or convalescent COVID-19.

The V call is TRBV6-1, the J call TRBJ2-3, with D possibly TRBD2 on 5 matching bases. This CDR3 is 17 amino acids long. Germline-derived CDR1 and CDR2 are MNHNS and SASEGT. The ends were cut back, 0 bases at V and 2 bases at J, with 15 bases in the middle. CDR3 residues: CASSEALGPRVTDTQYF. Written as DNA, the CDR3 is TGTGCCAGCAGTGAAGCCTTAGGACCGAGGGTCACAGATACGCAGTATTTT.

The chain employs TRBV7-2 and TRBJ2-5; possible D gene TRBD2, 6 bases. This CDR3 is built from 14 residues. Trimming took off 3 bases at V and 2 bases at J, with 10 bases between the two ends. In germline, CDR1 is SGHTA, CDR2 FQGNSA. The CDR3 region is CASSLGLSQETQYF. The CDR3 DNA is TGTGCCAGCAGCTTGGGACTGAGTCAAGAGACCCAGTACTTC.

The V gene is TRBV4-1, the J gene TRBJ2-7; TRBD1 aligns across 11 bases. The germline gives CDR1 MGHRA, CDR2 YSYEKL. The CDR3 spans 15 residues. J gave up 4 bases and V 4 bases, and 6 bases lay outside the gene matches. The CDR3 loop is CASSPRTGGAYEQYF. CDR3 DNA sequence: TGCGCCAGCAGCCCCCGGACAGGGGGCGCATACGAGCAGTACTTC.

This rearrangement joins TRBV19 to TRBJ1-2; the D is unclear. Germline CDR1 LNHDA, CDR2 SQIVND (reference sequence). CDR3 length: 11 residues. Trimming removed 7 bases at V and 5 bases at J, with 8 bases between. The CDR3 bases are TGTGCCAGTACCCATTCATATGGCTACACCTTC. It specifies CASTHSYGYTF.

This clone was found once. CDR3 in amino acids: CASSPQWRARTGELFF. CDR3 bases: TGTGCCAGCTCACCACAATGGCGGGCCCGCACCGGGGAGCTGTTTTTT. This chain links TRBV18 with TRBJ2-2, with D perhaps matching TRBD2 (5 bases). Trimming stripped 1 base from V and 4 bases from J, with 13 bases between. From germline, CDR1 is KGHSH and CDR2 LQKENI. The CDR3 totals 16 residues.

Remarks on this clone: An end of the junction does not agree with germline; a read error may underlie this. The chain has TRBV24-1 and TRBJ1-5; D might be TRBD1 (5 bases). The CDR3 consists of 19 residues. Germline V gives CDR1 KGHDR, CDR2 SFDVKD. The CDR3 sequence: CATIYPDIGSRKSSQPQHF. The CDR3 DNA reads as TGTGCCACCATCTATCCGGACATCGGATCGAGGAAGAGCAGTCAGCCCCAGCATTTT.

This rearrangement joins TRBV28 to TRBJ1-4; a possible D gene is TRBD1 (6 bases). The V end lost 6 bases, the J end lost 5 bases, and 10 bases lay between the germline ends. The CDR3 sequence is 13 residues long. Germline V gives CDR1 MDHEN, CDR2 SYDVKM. The CDR3 spells CASRGGGNEKLFF. CDR3 bases: TGTGCCAGCAGAGGGGGGGGCAATGAAAAACTGTTTTTT.

The rearrangement joins TRBV2 to TRBJ2-7; unclear D gene. Germline lookup yields CDR1 SNHLY and CDR2 FYNNEI. V shed 4 bases and J shed 5 bases, with 9 bases lying between them. The CDR3 is 12 amino acids. The CDR3 DNA sequence: TGTGCCAGCAGTGGCGCCGTACACGAGCAGTACTTC. It translates to CASSGAVHEQYF.

The rearrangement uses TRBV7-9 and TRBJ2-3; D remains unclear. This CDR3 is built from 15 residues. V was clipped by 3 bases and J by 2 bases, with 12 bases between them. Germline CDR1 and CDR2: SEHNR and FQNEAQ (reference sequence). The CDR3 coding sequence is TGTGCCAGCAGCTTCGTCTATCCGAACACAGATACGCAGTATTTT. Protein sequence: CASSFVYPNTDTQYF.

V usage is TRBV6-2 or TRBV6-3 and J usage is TRBJ2-1; 7 bases are a match to TRBD2. V shed 2 bases and J 7 bases; nucleotides not matched to a gene: 11. The germline CDR1 and CDR2 sequences are MNHEY and SVGEGT. The CDR3 is 16 residues long. In nucleotides, the CDR3 is TGTGCCAGCAGTTACCCCTACGGGCCAGCGGGGAATGAGCAGTTCTTC. Encoded protein: CASSYPYGPAGNEQFF.

V is TRBV2 and J is TRBJ1-5; D may be TRBD1 (6 bases). The length of the CDR3 is 14 residues. Trimming removed 6 bases at V and 1 base at J, with 10 bases between. Germline V gene data show CDR1 as SNHLY and CDR2 as FYNNEI. The CDR3 region is CASSTQGSNQPQHF. CDR3 bases: TGTGCCAGCAGCACACAGGGAAGCAATCAGCCCCAGCATTTT.

This rearrangement joins TRBV27 to TRBJ1-4; 9 bases line up with TRBD1. V gave up 5 bases and J gave up 7 bases; unmatched junction bases: 11. Germline loops: CDR1 MNHEY, CDR2 SMNVEV (reference sequence). This CDR3 region has 16 residues. In nucleotides, the CDR3 is TGTGCCAGCAGTCGAAACCGCGGGACAGGGTTTGAAAAACTGTTTTTT. This codes for CASSRNRGTGFEKLFF.

The rearrangement links TRBV7-3 to TRBJ2-3, with 7 positions matching TRBD2. The CDR3 length is 14 residues. Trimming took 8 bases from V and 2 from J; bases not matched to a gene: 7. Germline CDR1 reads SGHTA; CDR2 reads FQGTGA. The CDR3 DNA reads TGTGCCAGCTCACCAGCGGGATTCACAGATACGCAGTATTTT. It specifies CASSPAGFTDTQYF.

The V gene is TRBV6-5, the J gene TRBJ1-2; D might be TRBD1 (5 bases). V gave up 7 bases and J gave up 0 bases, with 15 bases separating them. Looked up from germline, CDR1 is MNHEY and CDR2 is SVGAGI. This CDR3 contains 15 residues. CDR3 amino acids: CASIRDRKSNYGYTF. The CDR3 coding sequence is TGTGCCAGCATCCGTGACAGAAAATCTAACTATGGCTACACCTTC.